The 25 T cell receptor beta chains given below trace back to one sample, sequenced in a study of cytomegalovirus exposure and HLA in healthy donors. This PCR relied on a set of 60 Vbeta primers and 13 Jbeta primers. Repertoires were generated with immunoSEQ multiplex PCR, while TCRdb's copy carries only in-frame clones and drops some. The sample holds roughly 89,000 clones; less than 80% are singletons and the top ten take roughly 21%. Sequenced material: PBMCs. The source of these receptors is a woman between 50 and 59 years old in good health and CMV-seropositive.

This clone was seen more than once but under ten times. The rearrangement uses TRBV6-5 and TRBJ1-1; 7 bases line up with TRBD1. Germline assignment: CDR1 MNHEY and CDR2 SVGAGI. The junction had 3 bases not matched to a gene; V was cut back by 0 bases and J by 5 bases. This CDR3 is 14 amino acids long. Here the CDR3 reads CASSYSDRETEAFF. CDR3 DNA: TGTGCCAGCAGTTACTCAGACAGGGAGACTGAAGCTTTCTTT.

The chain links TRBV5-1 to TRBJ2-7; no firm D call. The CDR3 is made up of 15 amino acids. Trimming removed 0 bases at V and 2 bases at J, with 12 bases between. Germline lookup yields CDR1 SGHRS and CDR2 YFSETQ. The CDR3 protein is CASSLAARRTYEQYF. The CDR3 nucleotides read TGCGCCAGCAGCTTGGCTGCCCGTAGAACCTACGAGCAGTACTTC.

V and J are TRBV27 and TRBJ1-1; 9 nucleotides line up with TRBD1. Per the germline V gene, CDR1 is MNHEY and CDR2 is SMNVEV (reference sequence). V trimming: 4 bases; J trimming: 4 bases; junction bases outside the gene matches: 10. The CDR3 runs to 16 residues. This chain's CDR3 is CASSSPSTGGGTEAFF. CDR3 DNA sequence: TGTGCCAGCAGTTCACCATCGACAGGGGGAGGCACTGAAGCTTTCTTT.

CDR3 bases: TGTGCCAGCAGCCCCGACACCGGGACTAGCTTCGAGCAGTACTTC. It is translated as CASSPDTGTSFEQYF. The chain has TRBV7-9 and TRBJ2-7; 9 nucleotides match TRBD2. The CDR3 has 15 amino acids. In germline, CDR1 is SEHNR, CDR2 FQNEAQ (reference sequence). The V segment lost 5 bases and the J segment 6 bases; nucleotides outside the gene matches: 11.

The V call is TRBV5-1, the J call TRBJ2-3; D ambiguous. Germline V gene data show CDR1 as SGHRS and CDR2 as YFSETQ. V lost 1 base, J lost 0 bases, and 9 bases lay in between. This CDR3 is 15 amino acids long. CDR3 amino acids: CASSLPAASTDTQYF. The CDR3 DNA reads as TGCGCCAGCAGCTTGCCGGCGGCTAGCACAGATACGCAGTATTTT.

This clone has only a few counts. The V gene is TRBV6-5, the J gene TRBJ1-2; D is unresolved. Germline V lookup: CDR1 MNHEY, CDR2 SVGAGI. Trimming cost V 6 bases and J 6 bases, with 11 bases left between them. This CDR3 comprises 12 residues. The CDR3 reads CASSSLYDGYTF. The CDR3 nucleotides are TGTGCCAGCAGCTCCCTATATGATGGCTACACCTTC.

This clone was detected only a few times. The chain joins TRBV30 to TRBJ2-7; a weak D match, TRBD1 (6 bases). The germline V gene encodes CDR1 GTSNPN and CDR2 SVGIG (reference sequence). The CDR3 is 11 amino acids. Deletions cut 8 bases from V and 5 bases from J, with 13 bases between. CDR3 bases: TGTGCCGCAGACCGGGACAACGAGCAGTACTTC. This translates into CAADRDNEQYF.

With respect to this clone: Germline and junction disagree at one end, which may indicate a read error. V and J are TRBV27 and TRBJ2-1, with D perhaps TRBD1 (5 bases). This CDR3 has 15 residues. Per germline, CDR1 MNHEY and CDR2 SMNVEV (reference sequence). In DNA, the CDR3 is TGTGCCAGCAGTTTTGAGCAGGGTTCCTACGATGAGCAGTTCTTC. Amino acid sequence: CASSFEQGSYDEQFF.

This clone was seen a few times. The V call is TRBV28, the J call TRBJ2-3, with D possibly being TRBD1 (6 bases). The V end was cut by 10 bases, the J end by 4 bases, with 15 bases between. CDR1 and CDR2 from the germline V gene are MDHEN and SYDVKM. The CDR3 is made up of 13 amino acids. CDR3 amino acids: CAISGHEADTQYF. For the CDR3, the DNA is TGTGCCATCTCGGGACACGAAGCAGATACGCAGTATTTT.

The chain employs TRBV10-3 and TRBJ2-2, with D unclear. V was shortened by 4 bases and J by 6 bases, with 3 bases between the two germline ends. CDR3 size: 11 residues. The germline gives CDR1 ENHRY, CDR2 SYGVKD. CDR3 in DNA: TGTGCCATCAGTGGCGCCGGGGAGCTGTTTTTT. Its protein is CAISGAGELFF.

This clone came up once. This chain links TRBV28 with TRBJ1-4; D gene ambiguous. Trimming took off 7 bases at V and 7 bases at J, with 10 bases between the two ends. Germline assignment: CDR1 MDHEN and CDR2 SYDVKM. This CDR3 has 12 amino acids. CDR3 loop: CASNGVTEKLFF. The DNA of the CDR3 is TGTGCCAGCAACGGGGTGACTGAAAAACTGTTTTTT.

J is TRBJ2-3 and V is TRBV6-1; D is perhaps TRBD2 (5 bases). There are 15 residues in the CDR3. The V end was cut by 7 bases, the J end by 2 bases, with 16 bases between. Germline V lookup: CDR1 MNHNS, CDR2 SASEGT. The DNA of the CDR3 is TGTGCCAGCACCGGATCAGCGGCGTCCACAGATACGCAGTATTTT. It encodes CASTGSAASTDTQYF.

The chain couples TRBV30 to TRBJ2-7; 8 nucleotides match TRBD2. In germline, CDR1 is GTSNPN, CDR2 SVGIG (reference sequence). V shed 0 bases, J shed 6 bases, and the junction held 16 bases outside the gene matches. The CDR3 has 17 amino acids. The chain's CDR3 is CAWSVFALAGSPIEQYF. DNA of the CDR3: TGTGCCTGGAGTGTATTCGCGCTAGCGGGTTCTCCTATCGAGCAGTACTTC.

The CDR3 loop reads CSVEDLGGSGYTF. The DNA of the CDR3 is TGCAGCGTTGAAGATTTGGGGGGGTCCGGCTACACCTTC. The rearrangement joins TRBV29-1 to TRBJ1-2; D is perhaps TRBD1 (5 bases). Germline V gene data show CDR1 as SQVTM and CDR2 as ANQGSEA. V lost 0 bases, J lost 8 bases, and 13 bases lay in between. CDR3 length equals 13 residues.

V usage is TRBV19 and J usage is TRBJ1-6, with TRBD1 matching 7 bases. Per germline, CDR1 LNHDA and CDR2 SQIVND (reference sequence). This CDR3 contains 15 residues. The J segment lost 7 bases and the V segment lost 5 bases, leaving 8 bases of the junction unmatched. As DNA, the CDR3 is TGTGCCAGTAGTGACCGGGACAGAGTAAATTCACCCCTCCACTTT. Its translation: CASSDRDRVNSPLHF. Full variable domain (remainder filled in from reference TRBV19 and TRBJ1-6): DGGITQSPKYLFRKEGQNVTLSCEQNLNHDAMYWYRQDPGQGLRLIYYSQIVNDFQKGDIAEGYSVSREKKESFPLTVTSAQKNPTAFYLCASSDRDRVNSPLHFGNGTRLTVT.

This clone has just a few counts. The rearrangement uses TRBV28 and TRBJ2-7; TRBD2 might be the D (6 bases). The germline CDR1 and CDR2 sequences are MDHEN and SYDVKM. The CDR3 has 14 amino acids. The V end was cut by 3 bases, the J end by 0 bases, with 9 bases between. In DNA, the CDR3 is TGTGCCAGCAGTTTTGCGGGATTCTCCTACGAGCAGTACTTC. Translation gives CASSFAGFSYEQYF.

This CDR3 reads CASSYSLVYVKYEQYF. Written as DNA, the CDR3 is TGTGCCAGCAGTTATAGTCTGGTTTACGTGAAGTACGAGCAGTACTTC. V usage is TRBV6-5 and J usage is TRBJ2-7; unclear D gene. The CDR3 runs 16 residues. Germline CDR1 is MNHEY and CDR2 is SVGAGI. V shed 3 bases and J shed 4 bases, with 19 bases lying between them.

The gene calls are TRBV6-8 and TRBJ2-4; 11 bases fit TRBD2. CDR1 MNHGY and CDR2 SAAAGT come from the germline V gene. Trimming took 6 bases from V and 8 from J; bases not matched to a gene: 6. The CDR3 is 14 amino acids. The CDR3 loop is CASSQGTSGDIQYF. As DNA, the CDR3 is TGTGCCAGCAGCCAGGGGACTAGCGGTGACATTCAGTACTTC.

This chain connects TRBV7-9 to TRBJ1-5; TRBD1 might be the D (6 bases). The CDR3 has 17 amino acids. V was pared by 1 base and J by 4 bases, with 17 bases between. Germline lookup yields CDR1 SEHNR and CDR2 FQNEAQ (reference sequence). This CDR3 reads CASSLGVGTGSNQPQHF. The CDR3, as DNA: TGTGCCAGCAGCTTAGGAGTCGGTACAGGGAGTAATCAGCCCCAGCATTTT.

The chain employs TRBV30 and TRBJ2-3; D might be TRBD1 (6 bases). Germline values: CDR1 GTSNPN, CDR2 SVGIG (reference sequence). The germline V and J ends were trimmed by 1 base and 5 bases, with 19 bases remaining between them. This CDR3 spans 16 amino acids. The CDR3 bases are TGTGCCTGGAGTGGAGCCACGGGACATTCAGGAGATACGCAGTATTTT. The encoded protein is CAWSGATGHSGDTQYF.

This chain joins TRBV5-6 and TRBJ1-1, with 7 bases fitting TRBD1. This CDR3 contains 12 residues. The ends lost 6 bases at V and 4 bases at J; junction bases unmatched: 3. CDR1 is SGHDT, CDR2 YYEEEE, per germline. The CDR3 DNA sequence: TGTGCCAGCACGTCAGGGGGCACTGAAGCTTTCTTT. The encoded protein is CASTSGGTEAFF.

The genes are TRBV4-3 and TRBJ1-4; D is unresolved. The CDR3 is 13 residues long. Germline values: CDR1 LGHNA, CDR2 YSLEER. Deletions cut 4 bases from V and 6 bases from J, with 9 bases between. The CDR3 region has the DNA TGCGCCAGCAGCCCCCTGAGTCATGAAAAACTGTTTTTT. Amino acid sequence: CASSPLSHEKLFF.

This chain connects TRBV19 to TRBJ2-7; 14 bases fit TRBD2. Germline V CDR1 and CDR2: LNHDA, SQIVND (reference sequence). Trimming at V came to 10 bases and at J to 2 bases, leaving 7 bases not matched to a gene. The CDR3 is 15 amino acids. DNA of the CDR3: TGTGCCACCGGACTAGCGGGGGGCTCCCCCTACGAGCAGTACTTC. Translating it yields CATGLAGGSPYEQYF.

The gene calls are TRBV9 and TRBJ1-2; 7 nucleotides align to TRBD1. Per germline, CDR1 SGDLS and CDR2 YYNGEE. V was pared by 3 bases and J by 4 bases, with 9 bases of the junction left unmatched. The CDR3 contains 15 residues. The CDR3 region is CASSGLRDRLYGYTF. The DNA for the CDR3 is TGTGCCAGCAGCGGACTCCGGGACAGACTCTATGGCTACACCTTC.

The CDR3 bases are TGTGCCAGCAGCCCCCGGGACAAGAACACTGAAGCTTTCTTT. It is translated as CASSPRDKNTEAFF. The V gene is TRBV7-9, the J gene TRBJ1-1; maybe TRBD1 (6 bases). Germline V gene data show CDR1 as SEHNR and CDR2 as FQNEAQ (reference sequence). The CDR3 is 14 amino acids. V shed 5 bases and J shed 1 base, with 11 bases lying between them.